This TCR beta chain was captured in a study of CXCR3-negative and CXCR3-positive naive CD8 T cells. 5' RACE with UMI labels generated the TRB cDNA libraries. TCRdb reprocessed the 5' RACE reads and keeps a single row for each CDR3 protein, giving no DNA. The table for this sample gives around 160,000 distinct CDR3 sequences. This CDR3 comprises 15 residues. Germline CDR1 reads SQVTM; CDR2 reads ANQGSEA. The study's findings and limits: TCR interaction strength was inferred from TRB CDR3 physicochemistry, as CD5 matched across naive subsets. Memory CD8+ cells showed much lower diversity, while both naive subsets were comparably high. Memory cells showed distinct TRBV-TRBJ patterns, while the two naive subsets matched. Naive CXCR3-positive cells had TRB CDR3s more hydrophobic than those of CXCR3-negative naive cells.

Points on this clonotype: Its target is unknown.

Cells classed as naive CD8+ T cells were CD45RO-CCR7+CD27+CD95-. This chain connects TRBV29-1 to TRBJ2-7; checking the TCRdb D call of TRBD1 is not possible without DNA. Specimen: naive CXCR3+ CD8+ T cells from blood. As to subset: CD45RO-CCR7+CD27+CD95- naive CD8+ T cells expressing CXCR3 (TNR3+). The receptor's source is a human donor in good health. Some clones in this sample may be carry-over from other donors' samples. CDR3: CSVEDSGVSSYEQYF.